The clone carrying this T cell receptor beta chain was seen a handful of times. What it recognizes is unknown. These data belong to a study of CD8 T cells in ankylosing spondylitis. CDR1 and CDR2 (germline): SGHKS, YYEKEE (reference sequence). V lost 2 bases and J lost 10, with 18 bases in between. The CDR3 sequence is 14 residues long. TCRdb called the 5' RACE reads again in MiXCR, with one record for every CDR3 protein. This table holds roughly 470,000 distinct CDR3 sequences, roughly 27% found once. General study results and limits: Blood of patients with ankylosing spondylitis appeared to be characterized by a TCR beta motif of eight highly homologous variants. Enrichment of disease-linked clones was reportedly significant in matched ankylosing spondylitis synovial fluid.

This TCR derives from a male donor with ankylosing spondylitis. Sequenced input: blood, either unsorted or a sorted T cell fraction (not recorded which). J is TRBJ2-5 and V is TRBV5-5, with D possibly being TRBD1 (5 bases). CDR3 loop: CASSFDSSKRNQYF. The CDR3 coding sequence is TGTGCCAGCAGCTTCGACAGTTCCAAGAGGAACCAGTACTTC. The full variable domain, with the rest looked up from reference TRBV5-5 and TRBJ2-5, is DAGVTQSPTHLIKTRGQQVTLRCSPISGHKSVSWYQQVLGQGPQFIFQYYEKEERGRGNFPDRFSARQFPNYSSELNVNALLLGDSALYLCASSFDSSKRNQYFGPGTRLLVL.